Below are 25 T cell receptor beta chains sequenced from a single sample in a study of blood T cell repertoires in COVID-19. Profiling relied on immunoSEQ multiplex PCR, and the TCRdb table lists in-frame clones only, not all of them. The table lists 150,000 or so clones, about 88% of them singletons. The sequencing input was peripheral blood. The receptor source for this set is a woman older than 75 with acute or convalescent COVID-19.

This clone was counted a single time. V and J are TRBV7-2 and TRBJ2-7; 16 bases are a match to TRBD2. CDR1 and CDR2 (germline): SGHTA, FQGNSA. The CDR3 loop spans 15 amino acids. J gave up 5 bases and V 6 bases, and 4 bases lay outside the gene matches. The CDR3 DNA reads as TGTGCCAGCAGGGGACTAGCGGGAGGGCGCGACGAGCAGTACTTC. It is translated as CASRGLAGGRDEQYF.

J is TRBJ2-2 and V is TRBV3-1 (or the pseudogene TRBV3-2); TRBD2 aligns across 10 bases. V lost 8 bases, J lost 1 base, and 7 bases stayed unmatched. The CDR3 has 16 amino acids. Germline lookup yields CDR1 LGHDT and CDR2 YNNKEL (reference sequence). CDR3 residues: CASLATSGENTGELFF. The CDR3, as DNA: TGTGCCAGCTTGGCAACTAGCGGGGAGAACACCGGGGAGCTGTTTTTT.

This clone occurred once. The chain carries TRBV5-5 and TRBJ1-1; 7 positions agree with TRBD1. V lost 4 bases to trimming and J lost 2 bases; unmatched junction nucleotides: 5. The CDR3 sequence is 14 residues long. Germline-derived CDR1 and CDR2 are SGHKS and YYEKEE (reference sequence). The CDR3: CASSPDRPNTEAFF. The DNA for the CDR3 is TGTGCCAGCAGCCCGGACAGGCCAAACACTGAAGCTTTCTTT.

The chain links TRBV2 to TRBJ1-4, with D possibly TRBD1 on 6 matching bases. The V gene's germline CDR1 is SNHLY and CDR2 FYNNEI. The CDR3 consists of 16 residues. The V and J ends lost 5 bases and 0 bases respectively, with 13 bases between them. The CDR3 loop reads CASSQTGVATNEKLFF. The CDR3 DNA reads as TGTGCCAGCAGTCAGACAGGTGTTGCAACTAATGAAAAACTGTTTTTT.

The chain combines TRBV7-2 with TRBJ2-1; D is unclear. Germline V gene lookup returns CDR1 SGHTA and CDR2 FQGNSA. This CDR3 has 13 residues. Trimming stripped 1 base from V and 3 bases from J, with 4 bases between. In DNA form, the CDR3 reads TGTGCCAGCAGCTTAGACTACTACAATGAGCAGTTCTTC. It yields the protein CASSLDYYNEQFF.

This chain joins TRBV27 and TRBJ1-2, with D possibly TRBD1 on 5 matching bases. V was clipped by 5 bases and J by 6 bases, with 25 bases between them. The length of the CDR3 is 17 residues. Per the germline V gene, CDR1 is MNHEY and CDR2 is SMNVEV (reference sequence). CDR3 loop: CASSPPRTLRQTDGYTF. The CDR3 nucleotides read TGTGCCAGCAGTCCGCCGAGGACACTACGACAAACTGATGGCTACACCTTC.

The chain joins TRBV19 to TRBJ1-2, with D hard to call. Germline V CDR1 and CDR2: LNHDA, SQIVND (reference sequence). V dropped 0 bases and J dropped 2 bases, with 10 bases sitting between them. The CDR3 loop spans 15 amino acids. The CDR3 nucleotides read TGTGCCAGTAGTATAGATCGGAGAAGGAACTATGGCTACACCTTC. Amino acids: CASSIDRRRNYGYTF.

This clone was detected ten times or more. The junction shows a germline mismatch at one end, possibly a read error. CDR3 loop: CASSTGNSDTQYF. The DNA of the CDR3 is TGTGCTAGCAGCACCGGGAATTCAGATACGCAGTATTTT. The rearrangement links TRBV7-7 to TRBJ2-3, with D perhaps matching TRBD2 (5 bases). The V gene's germline CDR1 is SSHAT and CDR2 FNYEAQ (reference sequence). The length of the CDR3 is 13 residues.

The chain joins TRBV6-6 to TRBJ2-7; 15 nucleotides agree with TRBD2. The germline CDR1 and CDR2 sequences are MNHNY and SVGAGI (reference sequence). There are 15 residues in the CDR3. After removal of 6 bases from V and 7 bases from J, the junction contained 7 bases not matched to a gene. CDR3 residues: CASRRTSGGAGEQYF. CDR3 nucleotides: TGTGCCAGCAGACGGACTAGCGGGGGGGCTGGTGAGCAGTACTTC.

The chain combines TRBV11-2 with TRBJ1-3; D is ambiguous. The germline V gene encodes CDR1 SGHAT and CDR2 FQNNGV. The CDR3 length is 15 residues. V lost 5 bases to trimming and J lost 9 bases, with 20 bases between them. As DNA, the CDR3 is TGTGCCAGCAGCAAAGCCAATAGCGGTTGGGGCACCATATATTTT. The encoded protein is CASSKANSGWGTIYF.

There are a few counts of this clone. The chain is built from TRBV5-6 and TRBJ1-2, with D perhaps matching TRBD1 (6 bases). The length of the CDR3 is 13 residues. The germline CDR1 and CDR2 sequences are SGHDT and YYEEEE. Trimming stripped 4 bases from V and 7 bases from J, with 14 bases between. The CDR3 bases are TGTGCCAGCAGCCCAACAGGGTCGGGTGGCTACACCTTC. Encoded protein: CASSPTGSGGYTF.

The CDR3 region is CASSPLAGAVRSYNEQFF. Written as DNA, the CDR3 is TGCGCCAGCAGCCCCCTAGCGGGAGCGGTCAGGTCCTACAATGAGCAGTTCTTC. This chain links TRBV5-1 with TRBJ2-1; TRBD2 matches at 10 bases. Germline values: CDR1 SGHRS, CDR2 YFSETQ. J was trimmed by 1 base and V by 4 bases; bases with no gene match: 11. This CDR3 region has 18 residues.

This chain joins TRBV28 and TRBJ2-7, with 7 bases identical to TRBD1. Losses at the gene ends were 6 bases for V and 1 base for J; bases not matched to a gene: 3. The V gene's germline CDR1 is MDHEN and CDR2 SYDVKM. The CDR3 is 13 residues long. CDR3 protein: CASRQTGSYEQYF. CDR3 sequence (DNA): TGTGCCAGCAGACAGACAGGGTCCTACGAGCAGTACTTC. Drawing the rest from reference TRBV28 and TRBJ2-7, the complete variable domain is DVKVTQSSRYLVKRTGEKVFLECVQDMDHENMFWYRQDPGLGLRLIYFSYDVKMKEKGDIPEGYSVSREKKERFSLILESASTNQTSMYLCASRQTGSYEQYFGPGTRLTVT.

The V and J genes are TRBV11-2 and TRBJ1-1; 8 nucleotides align to TRBD1. This CDR3 has 15 residues. CDR1 SGHAT and CDR2 FQNNGV come from the germline V gene. Losses at the gene ends were 4 bases for V and 3 bases for J; bases not matched to a gene: 7. For the CDR3, the DNA is TGTGCCAGCAGCTCACAGGGGGGTGGGTACACTGAAGCTTTCTTT. Its protein is CASSSQGGGYTEAFF.

J is TRBJ1-1 and V is TRBV6-5; 8 bases align to TRBD1. Trimming at V came to 5 bases and at J to 2 bases, leaving 7 bases not matched to a gene. Germline loops: CDR1 MNHEY, CDR2 SVGAGI. There are 15 residues in the CDR3. In DNA, the CDR3 is TGTGCCAGCAGTCAGGCCGGGACAGGTAACACTGAAGCTTTCTTT. Translation: CASSQAGTGNTEAFF.

The chain joins TRBV7-6 to TRBJ2-3; a weak D match, TRBD2 (6 bases). This CDR3 contains 16 residues. Trimming cost V 6 bases and J 2 bases, with 18 bases left between them. Germline CDR1 SGHVS, CDR2 FNYEAQ. DNA for the CDR3: TGTGCCAGCAGATCTCGACCCGGGAGTGCCACAGATACGCAGTATTTT. It is translated as CASRSRPGSATDTQYF.

The rearrangement joins TRBV5-5 to TRBJ1-2, with D unclear. This CDR3 is 12 amino acids long. Trimming took 1 base from V and 1 from J, leaving 2 bases between them. The germline CDR1 and CDR2 sequences are SGHKS and YYEKEE (reference sequence). The CDR3 protein is CASSLYNYGYTF. CDR3 nucleotides: TGTGCCAGCAGCTTGTATAACTATGGCTACACCTTC.

This rearrangement joins TRBV29-1 to TRBJ1-1; 10 nucleotides match TRBD1. Germline trimming cut 7 bases from V and 11 bases from J; bases unmatched to any gene: 7. The CDR3 is 11 residues long. CDR1 and CDR2 (germline): SQVTM, ANQGSEA. The chain's CDR3 is CSADRGLPAFF. The CDR3 nucleotides are TGCAGCGCAGACAGGGGGCTCCCCGCTTTCTTT.

J is TRBJ2-7 and V is TRBV5-1, with 11 bases identical to TRBD1. The ends lost 3 bases at V and 4 bases at J; junction bases unmatched: 3. In germline, CDR1 is SGHRS, CDR2 YFSETQ. The CDR3 sequence is 14 residues long. In nucleotides, the CDR3 is TGCGCCAGCAGCTGGACAGGGGGCTGGTACGAGCAGTACTTC. Its translation is CASSWTGGWYEQYF. The variable domain in full, completed from reference TRBV5-1 and TRBJ2-7, reads KAGVTQTPRYLIKTRGQQVTLSCSPISGHRSVSWYQQTPGQGLQFLFEYFSETQRNKGNFPGRFSGRQFSNSRSEMNVSTLELGDSALYLCASSWTGGWYEQYFGPGTRLTVT.

CDR3 protein: CASSFPDQPQHF. CDR3 coding DNA: TGTGCCAGCAGTTTTCCCGATCAGCCCCAGCATTTT. The V and J genes are TRBV12-3 or TRBV12-4 and TRBJ1-5; D uncertain. V shed 3 bases and J shed 5 bases, with 5 bases lying between them. The CDR3 is 12 amino acids.

The CDR3 loop reads CASSDPQGLTYEQYF. CDR3 coding DNA: TGTGCCAGCAGTGATCCTCAGGGTTTAACCTACGAGCAGTACTTC. The V and J genes are TRBV2 and TRBJ2-7, with D perhaps TRBD1 (5 bases). V was shortened by 3 bases and J by 2 bases, with 14 bases between the two germline ends. The CDR3 has 15 residues. Germline V CDR1 and CDR2: SNHLY, FYNNEI.

About this clone: At one of its ends the junction is not consistent with the germline gene, which may arise from a read error. The chain links TRBV2 to TRBJ1-2, with D hard to call. The CDR3 is 11 residues long. Germline V CDR1 and CDR2: SNHLY, FYNNEI. CDR3 in DNA: TGTGCCAGCAGCCCGAGTGGCCAGACAATCTTC. The encoded protein is CASSPSGQTIF.

This sequence joins TRBV9 and TRBJ2-7; TRBD2 matches at 8 bases. From germline, CDR1 is SGDLS and CDR2 YYNGEE. V dropped 0 bases and J dropped 4; count of bases not matched to a gene: 21. The CDR3 totals 20 residues. The CDR3 coding sequence is TGTGCCAGCAGCGTAGTCGGAGGAGGTGCAGGACTAGCCAGAAGTTACGAGCAGTACTTC. This translates into CASSVVGGGAGLARSYEQYF.

This chain links TRBV5-6 with TRBJ2-1, with 12 positions matching TRBD2. Per germline, CDR1 SGHDT and CDR2 YYEEEE. This CDR3 is built from 15 residues. V dropped 0 bases and J dropped 13; count of bases not matched to a gene: 8. CDR3 coding DNA: TGTGCCAGCAGCTTGGGACTAGCGGGAGTAGAGGACCAGTTCTTC. Translated: CASSLGLAGVEDQFF.

The table lists this clone with a few counts. V and J are TRBV6-1 and TRBJ2-3, with 8 bases identical to TRBD2. The V gene end was trimmed by 4 bases and the J gene end by 0 bases; junction bases not matched to a gene: 6. This CDR3 contains 16 residues. The germline gives CDR1 MNHNS, CDR2 SASEGT. CDR3 region: CASSVSSGSSTDTQYF. The CDR3 region has the DNA TGTGCCAGCAGTGTATCTAGCGGGTCTAGCACAGATACGCAGTATTTT.